These T cell receptor beta chains were read from a single sample in a study of chemoradiotherapy in HPV16-positive cancers. The assay was immunoSEQ multiplex PCR, and TCRdb's table has in-frame clones only and misses some. There are some 32,000 clones in the sample; roughly 88% occur only once, and 4.8% lies in the top ten. Here the sequenced sample was blood, taken from a patient who underwent chemoradiotherapy. The receptors shown here come from a human donor with HPV-associated anogenital cancer. CDR3s include the opening cysteine and the closing phenylalanine or tryptophan. The D gene is left open where the match is weak. Where a row states a size, it is once, few, many or the class of an expanded clone; other rows omit it.

V gene: TRBV6-1; D gene: .; J gene: TRBJ1-2; clone size: few; CDR3 DNA: TGTGCCAGCAGTGAGAGCGCTACTAACTATGGCTACACCTTC; CDR3 protein: CASSESATNYGYTF
V gene: TRBV9; D gene: .; J gene: TRBJ2-6; clone size: .; CDR3 DNA: TGTGCCAGCAGCGGGGTCCGTGGGGCCAACGTCCTGACTTTC; CDR3 protein: CASSGVRGANVLTF
V gene: TRBV29-1; D gene: TRBD2; J gene: TRBJ2-3; clone size: .; CDR3 DNA: TGCAGCGTCATGGGACTAGCGGGACCTGTCAGGCTGTATTTT; CDR3 protein: CSVMGLAGPVRLYF
V gene: TRBV7-3; D gene: .; J gene: TRBJ1-2; clone size: .; CDR3 DNA: TGTGCCAGCAGCTTAGGTCTGGCTAACTATGGCTACACCTTC; CDR3 protein: CASSLGLANYGYTF
V gene: TRBV28; D gene: .; J gene: TRBJ2-7; clone size: .; CDR3 DNA: TGTGCCAGCAGTCTCGGGACCGTTGTGAGCGAGCAGTACTTC; CDR3 protein: CASSLGTVVSEQYF
V gene: TRBV11-2; D gene: .; J gene: TRBJ2-4; clone size: .; CDR3 DNA: TGTGCCAGCAGCTCGAGGCTAGCCAAAAACATTCAGTACTTC; CDR3 protein: CASSSRLAKNIQYF
V gene: TRBV7-6; D gene: .; J gene: TRBJ2-6; clone size: few; CDR3 DNA: TGTGCCAGCAGCCTTGGACACAACAGAGGCTCTGGGGCCAACGTCCTGACTTTC; CDR3 protein: CASSLGHNRGSGANVLTF
V gene: TRBV4-1; D gene: .; J gene: TRBJ1-1; clone size: .; CDR3 DNA: TGCGCCAGCCGCCGGGGTATGAGCACTGAAGCTTTCTTT; CDR3 protein: CASRRGMSTEAFF
V gene: TRBV5-6; D gene: .; J gene: TRBJ1-2; clone size: .; CDR3 DNA: TGTGCCAGCAGCTTGTCCAGTCAGAGCTATGGCTACACCTTC; CDR3 protein: CASSLSSQSYGYTF
V gene: TRBV5-1; D gene: TRBD1; J gene: TRBJ2-3; clone size: .; CDR3 DNA: TGCGCCAGCAGCCAATATCCACAGGGGGCTACTGATACGCAGTATTTT; CDR3 protein: CASSQYPQGATDTQYF
V gene: TRBV4-1; D gene: .; J gene: TRBJ2-1; clone size: .; CDR3 DNA: TGCGCCAGCGTTGGCGGCATGGACAATGAGCAGTTCTTC; CDR3 protein: CASVGGMDNEQFF
V gene: TRBV19; D gene: TRBD1; J gene: TRBJ1-5; clone size: .; CDR3 DNA: TGTGCCAGTAGTATAGATCGCCCGGGACAGTACAATCAGCCCCAGCATTTT; CDR3 protein: CASSIDRPGQYNQPQHF
V gene: TRBV2; D gene: .; J gene: TRBJ1-1; clone size: .; CDR3 DNA: TGTGCCAGCAGTGAACATCAGAACACTGAAGCTTTCTTT; CDR3 protein: CASSEHQNTEAFF
V gene: TRBV9; D gene: .; J gene: TRBJ1-2; clone size: few; CDR3 DNA: TGTGCCAGCACTATCAGGGGAGACGGCTACACCTTC; CDR3 protein: CASTIRGDGYTF
V gene: TRBV7-2; D gene: .; J gene: TRBJ2-7; clone size: .; CDR3 DNA: TGTGCCAGCAGCTTAGGGCTCCCCTTCTACGAGCAGTACTTC; CDR3 protein: CASSLGLPFYEQYF
V gene: TRBV2; D gene: .; J gene: TRBJ2-7; clone size: .; CDR3 DNA: TGTGCCAGCAACCTGCAGGGGATGGCCTACGAGCAGTACTTC; CDR3 protein: CASNLQGMAYEQYF
V gene: TRBV6-5; D gene: .; J gene: TRBJ1-1; clone size: .; CDR3 DNA: TGTGCCAGCAGTTACCAGGGCATGAACACTGAAGCTTTCTTT; CDR3 protein: CASSYQGMNTEAFF
V gene: TRBV11-3; D gene: TRBD1; J gene: TRBJ2-7; clone size: .; CDR3 DNA: TGTGCCAGCAGCCCCCGGGACAGGCCCCACGAGCAGTACTTC; CDR3 protein: CASSPRDRPHEQYF
V gene: TRBV7-2; D gene: .; J gene: TRBJ2-1; clone size: .; CDR3 DNA: TGTGCCAGCAGCCCCGGACTCAATGAGCAGTTCTTC; CDR3 protein: CASSPGLNEQFF
V gene: TRBV6-5; D gene: .; J gene: TRBJ2-2; clone size: .; CDR3 DNA: TGTGCCAGCAGCCGGACGGACACCGGGGAGCTGTTTTTT; CDR3 protein: CASSRTDTGELFF
V gene: TRBV25-1; D gene: TRBD1; J gene: TRBJ2-7; clone size: .; CDR3 DNA: TGTGCCAGCAGTGTTCGACAGGGGTCCAGGGAGCAGTACTTC; CDR3 protein: CASSVRQGSREQYF
V gene: TRBV6-1; D gene: TRBD2; J gene: TRBJ2-3; clone size: .; CDR3 DNA: TGTGCCAGCAGTGATCGGGGGGGCCCGGATACGCAGTATTTT; CDR3 protein: CASSDRGGPDTQYF
V gene: TRBV30; D gene: TRBD1; J gene: TRBJ2-3; clone size: .; CDR3 DNA: TGTGCCTGGGAAGGAACGGGACAGATCACAGATACGCAGTATTTT; CDR3 protein: CAWEGTGQITDTQYF
V gene: TRBV6-1; D gene: .; J gene: TRBJ1-2; clone size: .; CDR3 DNA: TGTGCCAGCAGTGCCATGCACAGCAGTAACTATGGCTACACCTTC; CDR3 protein: CASSAMHSSNYGYTF
V gene: TRBV28; D gene: .; J gene: TRBJ1-2; clone size: .; CDR3 DNA: TGTGCCAGCACAGCCGATAACTATGGCTACACCTTC; CDR3 protein: CASTADNYGYTF
V gene: TRBV7-2; D gene: TRBD2; J gene: TRBJ2-5; clone size: .; CDR3 DNA: TGTGCCAGCAGCTTAGATGGCGGGGGGGCGAAGACCCAGTACTTC; CDR3 protein: CASSLDGGGAKTQYF
V gene: TRBV28; D gene: .; J gene: TRBJ1-1; clone size: .; CDR3 DNA: TGTGCCAGCAGTTCCCTTTTCCAGGGGTCGAACACTGAAGCTTTCTTT; CDR3 protein: CASSSLFQGSNTEAFF
V gene: TRBV7-3; D gene: TRBD1; J gene: TRBJ1-1; clone size: .; CDR3 DNA: TGTGCCAGCAGCTTGGGGGGACAGGGAAAGGAAACTGAAGCTTTCTTT; CDR3 protein: CASSLGGQGKETEAFF
V gene: TRBV2; D gene: TRBD1; J gene: TRBJ2-6; clone size: .; CDR3 DNA: TGTGCCAGCAGCTCAGGACAGGGTTTCTCTGGGGCCAACGTCCTGACTTTC; CDR3 protein: CASSSGQGFSGANVLTF
V gene: TRBV7-2; D gene: .; J gene: TRBJ2-2; clone size: .; CDR3 DNA: TGTGCCAGCAGCTTATTGGGGCGGAACACCGGGGAGCTGTTTTTT; CDR3 protein: CASSLLGRNTGELFF
V gene: TRBV4-1; D gene: .; J gene: TRBJ2-7; clone size: .; CDR3 DNA: TGCGCCAGCAGCCCCTTCGAGGGCGCCTACGAGCAGTACTTC; CDR3 protein: CASSPFEGAYEQYF
V gene: TRBV2; D gene: .; J gene: TRBJ1-4; clone size: .; CDR3 DNA: TGTGCCACCATGAGGGACCTTAATGAAAAACTGTTTTTT; CDR3 protein: CATMRDLNEKLFF
V gene: TRBV19; D gene: .; J gene: TRBJ1-1; clone size: .; CDR3 DNA: TGTGCCAGCGGAGGGCTCATGAACACTGAAGCTTTCTTT; CDR3 protein: CASGGLMNTEAFF
V gene: TRBV27; D gene: .; J gene: TRBJ1-3; clone size: .; CDR3 DNA: TGTGCCAGCCCCGGCCAGGGGTCTGGAAACACCATATATTTT; CDR3 protein: CASPGQGSGNTIYF
V gene: TRBV15; D gene: .; J gene: TRBJ1-5; clone size: once; CDR3 DNA: TGTGCCACCAGGGGGGGCAGCAATCAGCCCCAGCATTTT; CDR3 protein: CATRGGSNQPQHF
V gene: TRBV19; D gene: TRBD1; J gene: TRBJ2-1; clone size: .; CDR3 DNA: TGTGCCAGTAGTGTCAGGACAGGCTACAATGAGCAGTTCTTC; CDR3 protein: CASSVRTGYNEQFF
V gene: TRBV5-1; D gene: .; J gene: TRBJ2-5; clone size: .; CDR3 DNA: TGCGCCAGCAGCTTGGCCGGGGACCCGGTTGGGACCCAGTACTTC; CDR3 protein: CASSLAGDPVGTQYF
V gene: TRBV7-9; D gene: .; J gene: TRBJ2-5; clone size: .; CDR3 DNA: TGTGCCAGCAGCTTAGTAGGAGGGCTTCGTGAGACCCAGTACTTC; CDR3 protein: CASSLVGGLRETQYF
V gene: TRBV7-8; D gene: TRBD1; J gene: TRBJ1-1; clone size: .; CDR3 DNA: TGTGCCAGCAGCACCAAAGGGGGCTGGGACACTGAAGCTTTCTTT; CDR3 protein: CASSTKGGWDTEAFF
V gene: TRBV5-1; D gene: TRBD1; J gene: TRBJ2-2; clone size: .; CDR3 DNA: TGCGCCAGCAGCTTGGGAGGGGGCCTAGACACCGGGGAGCTGTTTTTT; CDR3 protein: CASSLGGGLDTGELFF
V gene: TRBV27; D gene: TRBD1; J gene: TRBJ2-1; clone size: .; CDR3 DNA: TGTGCCACCGCTCGGGGACAGGGGGCAGGTGAGCAGTTCTTC; CDR3 protein: CATARGQGAGEQFF
V gene: TRBV5-6; D gene: .; J gene: TRBJ1-3; clone size: .; CDR3 DNA: TGTGCCAGCAGCTTGGGGGGAAACACCATATATTTT; CDR3 protein: CASSLGGNTIYF
V gene: TRBV19; D gene: TRBD2; J gene: TRBJ2-1; clone size: .; CDR3 DNA: TGTGCCAGTAGGGAACTAGCGGGAGTTGCCAATGAGCAGTTCTTC; CDR3 protein: CASRELAGVANEQFF
V gene: TRBV10-1; D gene: .; J gene: TRBJ2-3; clone size: .; CDR3 DNA: TGCGCCAGCAGTGATTTTCGGGGTGGTACGCAGTATTTT; CDR3 protein: CASSDFRGGTQYF
V gene: TRBV6-5; D gene: .; J gene: TRBJ2-3; clone size: .; CDR3 DNA: TGTGCCAGCAGCAGGTCTGGCACAGATACGCAGTATTTT; CDR3 protein: CASSRSGTDTQYF
V gene: TRBV7-2; D gene: .; J gene: TRBJ2-6; clone size: .; CDR3 DNA: TGTGCCAGCAGCCGCAGGCATATTAGCTCTGGGGCCAACGTCCTGACTTTC; CDR3 protein: CASSRRHISSGANVLTF